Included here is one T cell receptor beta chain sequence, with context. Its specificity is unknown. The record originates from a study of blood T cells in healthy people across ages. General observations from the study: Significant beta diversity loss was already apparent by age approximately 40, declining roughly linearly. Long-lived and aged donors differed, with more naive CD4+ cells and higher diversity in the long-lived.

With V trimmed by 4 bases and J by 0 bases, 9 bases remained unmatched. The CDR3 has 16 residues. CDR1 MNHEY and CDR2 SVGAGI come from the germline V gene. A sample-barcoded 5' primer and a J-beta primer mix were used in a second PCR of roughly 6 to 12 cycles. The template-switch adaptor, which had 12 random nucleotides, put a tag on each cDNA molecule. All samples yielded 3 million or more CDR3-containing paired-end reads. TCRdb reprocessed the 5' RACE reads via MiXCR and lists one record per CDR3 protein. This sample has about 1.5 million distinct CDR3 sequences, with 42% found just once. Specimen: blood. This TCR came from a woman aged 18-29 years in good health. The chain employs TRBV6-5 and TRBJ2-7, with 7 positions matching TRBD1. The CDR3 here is CASSSAFGQVSYEQYF. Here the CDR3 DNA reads TGTGCCAGCAGTTCAGCTTTCGGACAGGTCTCCTACGAGCAGTACTTC.